Below, 28 T cell receptor beta chains from the same sample are listed, as sequenced in a study of OX40 agonist ivuxolimab in advanced cancers. Library preparation was by the immunoSEQ multiplex PCR assay. TCRdb's version of the immuneACCESS table is confined to in-frame rearrangements and falls short of the full clone set. An unresolved V gene accounts for under half of the shortfall where checked; the remainder is of unknown origin. Across this sample there are roughly 53,000 clones, with roughly 80% seen only once. Less than 15% of the sample lies in the top ten. The sequenced sample was CD4+ or CD8+ T cells sorted from blood, obtained in a trial of the OX40 agonist ivuxolimab. The receptors here all came from an adult with an advanced solid tumor such as melanoma, head and neck, liver or kidney cancer.

The chain employs TRBV19 and TRBJ1-3; 8 bases are shared with TRBD1. The germline CDR1 and CDR2 sequences are LNHDA and SQIVND (reference sequence). The CDR3 is 18 residues long. V was clipped by 6 bases and J by 0 bases; unmatched bases: 13. CDR3 bases: TGTGCCAGTAGAAGTCTCACGACAGGGGCCATCTCTGGAAACACCATATATTTT. Its protein is CASRSLTTGAISGNTIYF.

The chain recombines TRBV6-5 with TRBJ2-1; tentative D call: TRBD2 (6 bases). The germline gives CDR1 MNHEY, CDR2 SVGAGI. The germline V and J ends were trimmed by 6 bases and 4 bases, with 13 bases remaining between them. CDR3 length equals 14 residues. The CDR3 DNA follows: TGTGCCAGCAGGGGGGGACTCGTTTACAATGAGCAGTTCTTC. Translation: CASRGGLVYNEQFF.

This clone occurred a few times. The rearrangement uses TRBV7-6 and TRBJ2-5; 10 bases agree with TRBD2. The CDR3 loop spans 14 amino acids. Trimming took 2 bases from V and 5 from J; bases not matched to a gene: 2. From germline, CDR1 is SGHVS and CDR2 FNYEAQ. The CDR3 here is CASSLLAGEETQYF. DNA of the CDR3: TGTGCCAGCAGCTTACTAGCGGGAGAGGAGACCCAGTACTTC.

J is TRBJ1-5 and V is TRBV6-1, with 8 bases lining up with TRBD1. CDR1 is MNHNS and CDR2 is SASEGT in the germline V gene. V gave up 4 bases and J gave up 2 bases; unmatched junction bases: 10. The CDR3 extends over 17 amino acids. CDR3 nucleotides: TGTGCCAGCAGTGTGGACAGGGCGGTGGTTGGCAATCAGCCCCAGCATTTT. As protein: CASSVDRAVVGNQPQHF.

The J gene is TRBJ1-5, the V gene TRBV6-5; D might be TRBD1 (5 bases). This CDR3 is 13 amino acids long. Germline CDR1 is MNHEY and CDR2 is SVGAGI. Trimming took 10 bases from V and 3 from J, leaving 13 bases between them. The CDR3 region has the DNA TGTGCCACCTCAAGGGGAACCAATCAGCCCCAGCATTTT. This codes for CATSRGTNQPQHF.

Details on this clone: Other nucleotide sequences from this sample produce the same CDR3. The V gene is TRBV5-1, the J gene TRBJ2-3; 7 positions match TRBD1. Germline V lookup: CDR1 SGHRS, CDR2 YFSETQ. J was trimmed by 5 bases and V by 0 bases; bases with no gene match: 3. This CDR3 has 14 amino acids. Here the CDR3 DNA reads TGCGCCAGCAGCTTGGGAGGGGGCGGAGATACGCAGTATTTT. Translation gives CASSLGGGGDTQYF.

The V gene is TRBV6-5, the J gene TRBJ2-7; the D call may be TRBD1 or TRBD2 (6 bases each). V shed 7 bases and J shed 2 bases, with 9 bases lying between them. Germline-derived CDR1 and CDR2 are MNHEY and SVGAGI. The CDR3 spans 12 residues. CDR3 in DNA: TGTGCCAGCACGGGGGCGGCCTACGAGCAGTACTTC. Its translation: CASTGAAYEQYF.

V gene TRBV4-1 combines with J gene TRBJ1-4; D possibly corresponds to TRBD1 (6 bases). The V gene's germline CDR1 is MGHRA and CDR2 YSYEKL. V was pared by 3 bases and J by 6 bases, with 11 bases between. The CDR3 consists of 14 residues. Here the CDR3 DNA reads TGCGCCAGCAGCCAGGGGGCCGAGGATGAAAAACTGTTTTTT. This sequence encodes CASSQGAEDEKLFF.

The V gene is TRBV19, the J gene TRBJ1-2; no definite D call. Trimming removed 4 bases from V and 8 bases from J, with 17 bases in between. The germline CDR1 and CDR2 sequences are LNHDA and SQIVND (reference sequence). The CDR3 is 14 amino acids. Here the CDR3 DNA reads TGTGCCAGTAGTACCGGCAGTAAGGGCTGGGGCTACACCTTC. This encodes CASSTGSKGWGYTF.

The chain recombines TRBV4-1 with TRBJ2-1; 10 bases align to TRBD2. Germline lookup yields CDR1 MGHRA and CDR2 YSYEKL. The V and J ends lost 0 bases and 4 bases, in that order; junction bases with no gene match: 6. CDR3 length: 17 amino acids. Here the CDR3 DNA reads TGCGCCAGCAGCCAAGAGCGAACTAGCGGGGCTTACAATGAGCAGTTCTTC. It specifies CASSQERTSGAYNEQFF.

The count of this clone is one. The chain combines TRBV5-4 with TRBJ2-5; 12 bases match TRBD2. Germline CDR1 SGHNT, CDR2 YYREEE (reference sequence). The CDR3 has 16 residues. The V gene end was trimmed by 3 bases and the J gene end by 5 bases; junction bases not matched to a gene: 8. The CDR3 DNA follows: TGTGCCAGCAGCTCCAAACTAGCGGGGGGCGGTGAGACCCAGTACTTC. Translation gives CASSSKLAGGGETQYF.

The table lists this clone with a few counts. The rearrangement joins TRBV20-1 to TRBJ1-4; unclear D gene. Germline assignment: CDR1 DFQATT and CDR2 SNEGSKA (reference sequence). The CDR3 extends over 11 amino acids. V lost 7 bases and J 8 bases, leaving 11 bases between the germline ends. The CDR3 is CSGLRNEKLFF. For the CDR3, the DNA is TGCAGTGGGCTTCGGAACGAAAAACTGTTTTTT.

The gene calls are TRBV27 and TRBJ1-5; possible D gene TRBD1, 6 bases. The CDR3 runs 14 residues. CDR1 is MNHEY and CDR2 is SMNVEV in the germline V gene (reference sequence). V gave up 2 bases and J gave up 7 bases, with 12 bases separating them. CDR3 sequence: CASSLVGGDQPQHF. The CDR3 nucleotides are TGTGCCAGCAGTTTAGTAGGGGGAGACCAGCCCCAGCATTTT.

J is TRBJ2-2 and V is TRBV14, with D possibly matching TRBD2 (5 bases). The germline CDR1 and CDR2 sequences are SGHDN and FVKESK. The CDR3 is made up of 18 amino acids. The V end was cut by 4 bases, the J end by 5 bases, with 23 bases between. CDR3 sequence reads: CASSPLGEGMGKTGELFF. CDR3 DNA sequence: TGTGCCAGCAGCCCCCTTGGCGAGGGCATGGGGAAGACCGGGGAGCTGTTTTTT.

As to this clone: The junction departs from the called germline gene at one end, perhaps through a read error. This CDR3 is also generated by other DNA sequences in the sample. The chain has TRBV2 and TRBJ2-1, with 9 bases fitting TRBD2. CDR1 is SNHLY and CDR2 is FYNNEI in the germline V gene. This CDR3 is built from 16 residues. The CDR3 region has the DNA TGTGCCAGCAGTGAAGCCCTAGCGGGACCCTACAACGAGCAGTTCTTC. Residues: CASSEALAGPYNEQFF.

The chain employs TRBV7-8 and TRBJ2-7; 8 bases map to TRBD2. The V gene end was trimmed by 5 bases and the J gene end by 6 bases; junction bases not matched to a gene: 21. CDR3 length: 18 amino acids. Germline CDR1 is SGHVS and CDR2 is FQNEAQ. Here the CDR3 reads CASSRNPLTSGGSREQYF. CDR3 nucleotides: TGTGCCAGCAGCCGAAACCCCCTCACTAGCGGAGGAAGTCGCGAGCAGTACTTC.

The rearrangement uses TRBV7-9 and TRBJ1-5; TRBD1 matches 7 bases. The CDR3 covers 13 residues. Per the germline V gene, CDR1 is SEHNR and CDR2 is FQNEAQ (reference sequence). The J segment lost 5 bases and the V segment lost 5 bases, leaving 3 bases of the junction unmatched. The CDR3 protein is CASSRDRYQPQHF. For the CDR3, the DNA is TGTGCCAGCAGCCGGGACAGATATCAGCCCCAGCATTTT.

This rearrangement joins TRBV7-7 to TRBJ2-7; 14 positions match TRBD2. This CDR3 has 15 residues. Germline V lookup: CDR1 SSHAT, CDR2 FNYEAQ (reference sequence). V trimming: 5 bases; J trimming: 6 bases; junction bases outside the gene matches: 6. In nucleotides, the CDR3 is TGTGCCAGCAGCCAGGGACTAGCGGGAGTTTCCGAGCAGTACTTC. Translation: CASSQGLAGVSEQYF.

The rearrangement links TRBV28 to TRBJ1-3; D remains unclear. CDR1 and CDR2 from the germline V gene are MDHEN and SYDVKM. The V end was cut by 6 bases, the J end by 4 bases, with 16 bases between. The CDR3 loop spans 15 amino acids. The CDR3 here is CASRTGGVLGNTIYF. The CDR3 nucleotides are TGTGCCAGCAGGACCGGTGGGGTACTCGGAAACACCATATATTTT.

The CDR3 loop reads CASSPRDRGNEKLFF. CDR3 in DNA: TGTGCCAGCAGCCCCCGGGACAGGGGAAATGAAAAACTGTTTTTT. This sequence joins TRBV9 and TRBJ1-4; TRBD1 agrees at 10 bases. CDR1 and CDR2 from the germline V gene are SGDLS and YYNGEE. V was pared by 4 bases and J by 5 bases, with 5 bases of the junction left unmatched. The CDR3 has 15 amino acids.

The chain uses TRBV7-7 and TRBJ2-3; D is possibly TRBD2 (5 bases). Trimming cost V 2 bases and J 11 bases, with 14 bases left between them. CDR3 length: 13 amino acids. The germline CDR1 and CDR2 sequences are SSHAT and FNYEAQ (reference sequence). CDR3 in amino acids: CASSLTGHREQYF. The CDR3 DNA reads as TGTGCCAGCAGCTTAACGGGTCACCGGGAGCAGTATTTT.

The rearrangement links TRBV6-1 to TRBJ2-5; D gene unclear. This CDR3 comprises 13 residues. Germline-derived CDR1 and CDR2 are MNHNS and SASEGT. The V and J ends lost 3 bases and 4 bases respectively, with 9 bases between them. In DNA, the CDR3 is TGTGCCAGCAGTGAGGTGAGCAGAGAGACCCAGTACTTC. It encodes CASSEVSRETQYF.

This chain joins TRBV25-1 and TRBJ2-7, with a weak D call TRBD2 (5 bases). V lost 2 bases and J 2 bases, leaving 16 bases between the germline ends. Germline loops: CDR1 MGHDK, CDR2 SYGVNS. The CDR3 length is 16 residues. In nucleotides, the CDR3 is TGTGCCAGCAGTGAACGGACCGATAGCGAGGCCTACGAGCAGTACTTC. Amino acid sequence: CASSERTDSEAYEQYF.

This sequence joins TRBV5-1 and TRBJ1-1; possible D gene TRBD1, 6 bases. Germline V gives CDR1 SGHRS, CDR2 YFSETQ. Trimming left V 0 bases short and J 7 bases short, with 13 bases between. The length of the CDR3 is 14 residues. CDR3: CASSLAGQGLEAFF. For the CDR3, the DNA is TGCGCCAGCAGCTTGGCGGGGCAGGGGCTTGAAGCTTTCTTT.

The chain links TRBV6-5 to TRBJ2-3, with D possibly TRBD2 on 6 matching bases. Germline assignment: CDR1 MNHEY and CDR2 SVGAGI. This CDR3 is built from 13 residues. V was clipped by 8 bases and J by 0 bases, with 9 bases between them. In nucleotides, the CDR3 is TGTGCCAGCCGGGAGTCTAGCACAGATACGCAGTATTTT. Its translation is CASRESSTDTQYF.

The chain is built from TRBV5-1 and TRBJ1-2; TRBD1 aligns across 9 bases. The germline V gene encodes CDR1 SGHRS and CDR2 YFSETQ. The CDR3 runs to 14 residues. V lost 0 bases, J lost 7 bases, and 4 bases stayed unmatched. As DNA, the CDR3 is TGCGCCAGCAGCTTGGGGGACAGGGATGGTGGCTACACCTTC. Translation gives CASSLGDRDGGYTF.

The chain combines TRBV11-1 with TRBJ2-5; TRBD1 agrees at 10 bases. V dropped 3 bases and J dropped 0; count of bases not matched to a gene: 7. The germline V gene has CDR1 SGHAT and CDR2 FQDESV (reference sequence). There are 17 residues in the CDR3. The CDR3 reads CASSLAGTGVYQETQYF. The CDR3 DNA sequence: TGTGCCAGCAGCTTGGCCGGGACAGGGGTATACCAAGAGACCCAGTACTTC.

The chain carries TRBV30 and TRBJ2-6; D ambiguous. Germline CDR1 and CDR2: GTSNPN and SVGIG (reference sequence). This CDR3 has 13 residues. Trimming removed 3 bases from V and 0 bases from J, with 3 bases in between. CDR3 region: CAWSDSGANVLTF. The CDR3 DNA follows: TGTGCCTGGAGCGACTCTGGGGCCAACGTCCTGACTTTC. The full variable domain, with the rest looked up from reference TRBV30 and TRBJ2-6, is SQTIHQWPATLVQPVGSPLSLECTVEGTSNPNLYWYRQAAGRGLQLLFYSVGIGQISSEVPQNLSASRPQDRQFILSSKKLLLSDSGFYLCAWSDSGANVLTFGAGSRLTVL.